The 13 T cell receptor beta chains in this list originate from one sample, sequenced in a study of blood T cell repertoires in COVID-19. Here immunoSEQ multiplex PCR was the method, and the copy in TCRdb shows in-frame clones only, minus some. The table records about 220,000 clones, around 83% of them present only once. The material sequenced was peripheral blood. The receptors were gathered from a man aged 40-49 years who had recovered from COVID-19.

The chain carries TRBV5-5 and TRBJ1-1; D unclear. Looked up from germline, CDR1 is SGHKS and CDR2 is YYEKEE (reference sequence). This CDR3 spans 13 amino acids. V was cut by 3 bases and J by 2 bases, with 8 bases left in between. In nucleotides, the CDR3 is TGTGCCAGCAGCTGGCAATCTAACACTGAAGCTTTCTTT. Residues: CASSWQSNTEAFF.

The rearrangement joins TRBV10-1 to TRBJ1-1, with a tentative D call TRBD1 (5 bases). Germline V gene data show CDR1 as WNHNN and CDR2 as SYGVQD (reference sequence). The CDR3 extends over 14 amino acids. Trimming stripped 3 bases from V and 3 bases from J, with 11 bases between. CDR3 protein: CASSDGGKDTEAFF. The CDR3 DNA reads TGCGCCAGCAGTGACGGGGGAAAGGACACTGAAGCTTTCTTT.

The chain combines TRBV19 with TRBJ1-1; unclear D gene. The CDR3 contains 11 residues. The germline V and J ends were trimmed by 8 bases and 1 base, with 5 bases remaining between them. CDR1 is LNHDA, CDR2 SQIVND, per germline (reference sequence). Written as DNA, the CDR3 is TGTGCCAGTTCCCGGAACACTGAAGCTTTCTTT. Translated: CASSRNTEAFF.

V usage is TRBV7-9 and J usage is TRBJ1-1; TRBD1 matches 9 bases. J gave up 3 bases and V 8 bases, and 4 bases lay outside the gene matches. Germline V gives CDR1 SEHNR, CDR2 FQNEAQ (reference sequence). The CDR3 runs to 13 residues. The CDR3 loop reads CASEDRGDTEAFF. The CDR3 DNA reads TGTGCCAGCGAAGACAGGGGGGACACTGAAGCTTTCTTT.

The chain joins TRBV4-3 to TRBJ2-1, with D maybe TRBD1 (5 bases). The germline gives CDR1 LGHNA, CDR2 YSLEER. The CDR3 spans 18 residues. The germline V and J ends were trimmed by 2 bases and 0 bases, with 17 bases remaining between them. Written as DNA, the CDR3 is TGCGCCAGCAGCCAACCACATCCGGTGGACAACTCCTACAATGAGCAGTTCTTC. Translation gives CASSQPHPVDNSYNEQFF.

This clone appeared many times. The chain carries TRBV15 and TRBJ2-3; D is uncertain. The CDR3 is made up of 17 amino acids. V was pared by 5 bases and J by 4 bases, with 22 bases between. Germline V gives CDR1 LNHNV, CDR2 YYDKDF (reference sequence). The CDR3 DNA follows: TGTGCCACCAGCTCCCCCCTCAGTCTCTTCTCGTCAGATACGCAGTATTTT. Translation gives CATSSPLSLFSSDTQYF.

V usage is TRBV18 and J usage is TRBJ1-6; D might be TRBD1 (6 bases). This CDR3 contains 15 residues. The germline gives CDR1 KGHSH, CDR2 LQKENI. The V gene lost 2 bases and the J gene lost 5 bases, with 10 bases spanning the gap. CDR3 bases: TGTGCCAGCTCACCAATCGGGACAAATAATTCACCCCTCCACTTT. Translating it yields CASSPIGTNNSPLHF.

This clone was seen at least ten times. This sample includes further DNA sequences coding for the same CDR3. The V call is TRBV18, the J call TRBJ1-2; 8 positions match TRBD1. V lost 3 bases and J lost 1; bases outside the gene matches: 1. The CDR3 extends over 14 amino acids. CDR1 is KGHSH and CDR2 is LQKENI in the germline V gene. CDR3 bases: TGTGCCAGCTCACCCGACAGGGGTAACTATGGCTACACCTTC. It yields the protein CASSPDRGNYGYTF.

The DNA of the CDR3 is TGTGCCAGCAGCCGGGACTGGGGAGAAAAACTGTTTTTT. Translated: CASSRDWGEKLFF. The chain combines TRBV7-2 with TRBJ1-4, with D possibly matching TRBD1 (5 bases). The length of the CDR3 is 13 residues. Trimming removed 5 bases at V and 8 bases at J, with 12 bases between. Germline V gives CDR1 SGHTA, CDR2 FQGNSA.

This sequence joins TRBV7-2 and TRBJ1-5; 9 positions agree with TRBD1. Germline CDR1 is SGHTA and CDR2 is FQGNSA. The junction had 5 bases not matched to a gene; V was cut back by 5 bases and J by 6 bases. The CDR3 is made up of 14 amino acids. This chain's CDR3 is CASSPAGQGQPQHF. The CDR3 DNA sequence: TGTGCCAGCAGCCCCGCGGGACAGGGTCAGCCCCAGCATTTT.

CDR3 DNA: TGTGCCAGCAGCTTTATTCTCTATGAGCAGTTCTTC. Amino acids: CASSFILYEQFF. The rearrangement joins TRBV11-2 to TRBJ2-1, with D hard to call. Trimming took 3 bases from V and 8 from J, leaving 8 bases between them. The CDR3 is made up of 12 amino acids. Germline V gives CDR1 SGHAT, CDR2 FQNNGV.

The chain carries TRBV19 and TRBJ2-2; D is perhaps TRBD1 (5 bases). The germline V gene encodes CDR1 LNHDA and CDR2 SQIVND (reference sequence). The CDR3 extends over 14 amino acids. Trimming cost V 4 bases and J 6 bases, with 12 bases left between them. The CDR3: CASSKETVPGELFF. For the CDR3, the DNA is TGTGCCAGTAGTAAGGAGACAGTCCCCGGGGAGCTGTTTTTT.

This chain connects TRBV7-2 to TRBJ2-4, with 7 bases fitting TRBD2. Per germline, CDR1 SGHTA and CDR2 FQGNSA. V lost 1 base, J lost 3 bases, and 6 bases stayed unmatched. CDR3 length equals 16 residues. The CDR3 loop is CASSLVRGGGKNIQYF. The CDR3 region has the DNA TGTGCCAGCAGCTTAGTTCGGGGCGGGGGCAAAAACATTCAGTACTTC.